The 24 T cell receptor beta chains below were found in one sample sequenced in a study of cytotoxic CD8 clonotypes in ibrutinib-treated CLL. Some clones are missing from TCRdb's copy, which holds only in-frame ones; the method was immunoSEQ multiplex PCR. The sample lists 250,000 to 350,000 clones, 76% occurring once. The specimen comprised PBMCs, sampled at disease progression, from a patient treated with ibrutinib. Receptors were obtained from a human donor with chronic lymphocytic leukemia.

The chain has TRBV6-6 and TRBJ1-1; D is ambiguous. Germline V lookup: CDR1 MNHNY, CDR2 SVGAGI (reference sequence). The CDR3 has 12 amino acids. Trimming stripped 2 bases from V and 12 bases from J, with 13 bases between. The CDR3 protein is CASSYQRGATFF. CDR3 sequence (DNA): TGTGCCAGCAGTTACCAGCGGGGAGCCACTTTCTTT.

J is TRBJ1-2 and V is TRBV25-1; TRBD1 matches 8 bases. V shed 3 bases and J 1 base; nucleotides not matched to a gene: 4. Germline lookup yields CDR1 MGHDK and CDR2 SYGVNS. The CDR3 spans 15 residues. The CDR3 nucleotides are TGTGCCAGCAGTGATCCCGGACAGGGTAACTATGGCTACACCTTC. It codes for CASSDPGQGNYGYTF.

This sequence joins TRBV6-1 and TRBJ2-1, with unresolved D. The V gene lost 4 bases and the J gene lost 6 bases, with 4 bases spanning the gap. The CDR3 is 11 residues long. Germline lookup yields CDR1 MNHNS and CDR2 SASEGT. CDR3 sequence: CASSATNEQFF. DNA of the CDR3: TGTGCCAGCAGTGCAACCAATGAGCAGTTCTTC.

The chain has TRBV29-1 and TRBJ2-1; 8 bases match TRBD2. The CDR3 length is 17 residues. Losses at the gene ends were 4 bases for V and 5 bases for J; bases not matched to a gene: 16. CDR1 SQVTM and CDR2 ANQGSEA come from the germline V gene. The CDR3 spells CSVAGGLTGGAHNEQFF. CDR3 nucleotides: TGCAGCGTTGCCGGGGGATTAACGGGAGGGGCCCACAATGAGCAGTTCTTC.

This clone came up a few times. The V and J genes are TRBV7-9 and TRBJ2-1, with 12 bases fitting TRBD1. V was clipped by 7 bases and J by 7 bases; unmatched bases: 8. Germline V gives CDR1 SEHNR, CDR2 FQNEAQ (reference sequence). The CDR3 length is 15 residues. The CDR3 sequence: CASNPGQGAGNEQFF. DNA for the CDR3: TGTGCCAGCAATCCGGGACAGGGGGCAGGGAATGAGCAGTTCTTC.

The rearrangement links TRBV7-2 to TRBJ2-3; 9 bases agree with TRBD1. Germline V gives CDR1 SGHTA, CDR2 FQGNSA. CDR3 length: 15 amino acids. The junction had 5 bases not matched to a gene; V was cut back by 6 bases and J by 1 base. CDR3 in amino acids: CASRKRTGGTDTQYF. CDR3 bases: TGTGCCAGCAGGAAAAGGACAGGGGGCACAGATACGCAGTATTTT.

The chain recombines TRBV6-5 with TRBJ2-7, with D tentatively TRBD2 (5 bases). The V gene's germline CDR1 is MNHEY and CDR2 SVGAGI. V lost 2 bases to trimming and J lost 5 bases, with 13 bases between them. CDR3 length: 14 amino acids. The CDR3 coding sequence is TGTGCCAGCAGTTACAGAGGGATGGTCGACGAGCAGTACTTC. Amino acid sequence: CASSYRGMVDEQYF.

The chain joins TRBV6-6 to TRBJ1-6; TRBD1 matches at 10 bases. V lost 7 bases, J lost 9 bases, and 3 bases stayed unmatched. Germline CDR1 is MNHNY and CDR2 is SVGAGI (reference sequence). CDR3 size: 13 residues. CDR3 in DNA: TGTGCCAGCAACCGGGACAGGGGTTCACCCCTCCACTTT. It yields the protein CASNRDRGSPLHF.

CDR3 sequence (DNA): TGTGCCACCAGCAGAGATGGCTCCTACTATGGCTACACCTTC. This gives the protein CATSRDGSYYGYTF. The J gene is TRBJ1-2, the V gene TRBV15; no clear D gene. Trimming stripped 0 bases from V and 3 bases from J, with 8 bases between. CDR3 length: 14 residues. CDR1 LNHNV and CDR2 YYDKDF come from the germline V gene (reference sequence).

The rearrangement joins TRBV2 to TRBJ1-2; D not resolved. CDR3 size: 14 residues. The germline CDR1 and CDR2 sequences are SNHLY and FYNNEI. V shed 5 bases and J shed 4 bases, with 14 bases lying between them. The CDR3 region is CASSLPGTTYGYTF. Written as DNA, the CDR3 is TGTGCCAGCAGTCTGCCAGGAACTACCTATGGCTACACCTTC.

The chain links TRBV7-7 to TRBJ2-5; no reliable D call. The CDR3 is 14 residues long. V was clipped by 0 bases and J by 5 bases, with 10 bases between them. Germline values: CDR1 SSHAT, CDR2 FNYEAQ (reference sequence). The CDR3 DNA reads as TGTGCCAGCAGCTTAGCGCTAGTAGAGGAGACCCAGTACTTC. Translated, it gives CASSLALVEETQYF.

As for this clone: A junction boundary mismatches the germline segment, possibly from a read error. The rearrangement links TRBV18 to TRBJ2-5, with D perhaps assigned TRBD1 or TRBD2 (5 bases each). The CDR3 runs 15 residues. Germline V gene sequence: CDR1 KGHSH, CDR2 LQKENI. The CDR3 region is CVSSRRERYEETQYF. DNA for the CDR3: TGTGTCAGCTCGCGCAGGGAGCGGTACGAAGAGACCCAGTACTTC.

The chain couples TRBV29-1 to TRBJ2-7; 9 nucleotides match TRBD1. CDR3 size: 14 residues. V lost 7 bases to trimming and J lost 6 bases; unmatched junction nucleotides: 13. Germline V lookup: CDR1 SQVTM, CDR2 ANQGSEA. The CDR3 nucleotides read TGCAGCGCTTTTGATAGGGACAGGGTTTCCGAGCAGTACTTC. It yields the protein CSAFDRDRVSEQYF.

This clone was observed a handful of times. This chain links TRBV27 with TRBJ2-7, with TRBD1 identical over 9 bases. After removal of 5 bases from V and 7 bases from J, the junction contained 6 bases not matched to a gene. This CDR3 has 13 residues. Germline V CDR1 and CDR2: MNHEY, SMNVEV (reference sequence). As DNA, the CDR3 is TGTGCCAGCAGTAAACAGGGGGCAAGGGAGCAGTACTTC. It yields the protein CASSKQGAREQYF.

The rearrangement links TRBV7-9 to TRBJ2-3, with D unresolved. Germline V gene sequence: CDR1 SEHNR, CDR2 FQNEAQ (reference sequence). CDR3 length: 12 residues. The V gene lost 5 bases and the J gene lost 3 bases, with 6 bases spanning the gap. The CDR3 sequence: CASSIVTDTQYF. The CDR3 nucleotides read TGTGCCAGCAGCATAGTAACAGATACGCAGTATTTT.

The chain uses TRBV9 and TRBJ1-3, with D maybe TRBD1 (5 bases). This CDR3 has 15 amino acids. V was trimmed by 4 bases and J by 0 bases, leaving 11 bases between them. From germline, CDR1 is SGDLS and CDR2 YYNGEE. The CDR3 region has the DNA TGTGCCAGCAGCCTGGGTACAGGCTCTGGAAACACCATATATTTT. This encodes CASSLGTGSGNTIYF.

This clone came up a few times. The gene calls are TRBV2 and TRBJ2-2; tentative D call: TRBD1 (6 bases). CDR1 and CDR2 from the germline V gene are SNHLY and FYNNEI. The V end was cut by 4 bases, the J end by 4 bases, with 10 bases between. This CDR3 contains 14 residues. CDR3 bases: TGTGCCAGCAGTGGGACAGTTGGCACCGGGGAGCTGTTTTTT. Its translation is CASSGTVGTGELFF.

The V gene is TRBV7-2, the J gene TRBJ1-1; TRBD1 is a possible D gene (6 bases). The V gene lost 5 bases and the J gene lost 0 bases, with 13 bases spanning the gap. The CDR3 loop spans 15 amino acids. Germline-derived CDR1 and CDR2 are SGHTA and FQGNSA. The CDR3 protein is CASSADSGVNTEAFF. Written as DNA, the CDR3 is TGTGCCAGCAGCGCCGATTCAGGGGTGAACACTGAAGCTTTCTTT. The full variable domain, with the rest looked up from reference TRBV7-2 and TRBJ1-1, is GAGVSQSPSNKVTEKGKDVELRCDPISGHTALYWYRQSLGQGLEFLIYFQGNSAPDKSGLPSDRFSAERTGGSVSTLTIQRTQQEDSAVYLCASSADSGVNTEAFFGQGTRLTVV.

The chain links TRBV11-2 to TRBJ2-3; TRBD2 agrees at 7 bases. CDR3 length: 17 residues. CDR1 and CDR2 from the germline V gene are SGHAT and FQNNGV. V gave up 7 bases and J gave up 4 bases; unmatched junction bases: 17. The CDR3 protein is CASTPAGPHSGADTQYF. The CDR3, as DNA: TGTGCCAGCACCCCGGCCGGGCCGCACAGCGGGGCAGATACGCAGTATTTT. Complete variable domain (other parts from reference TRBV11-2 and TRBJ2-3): EAGVAQSPRYKIIEKRQSVAFWCNPISGHATLYWYQQILGQGPKLLIQFQNNGVVDDSQLPKDRFSAERLKGVDSTLKIQPAKLEDSAVYLCASTPAGPHSGADTQYFGPGTRLTVL.

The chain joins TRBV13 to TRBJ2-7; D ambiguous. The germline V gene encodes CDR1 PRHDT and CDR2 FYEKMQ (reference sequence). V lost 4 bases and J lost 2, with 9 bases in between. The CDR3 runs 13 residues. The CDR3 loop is CASSSGPAYEQYF. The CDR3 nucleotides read TGTGCCAGCAGCTCCGGACCCGCCTACGAGCAGTACTTC.

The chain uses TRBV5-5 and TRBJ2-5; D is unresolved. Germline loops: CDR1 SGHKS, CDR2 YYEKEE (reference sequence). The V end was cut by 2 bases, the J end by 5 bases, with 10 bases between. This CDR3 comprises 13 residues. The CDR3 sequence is CASSFASTETQYF. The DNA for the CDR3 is TGTGCCAGCAGCTTCGCGAGTACGGAGACCCAGTACTTC.

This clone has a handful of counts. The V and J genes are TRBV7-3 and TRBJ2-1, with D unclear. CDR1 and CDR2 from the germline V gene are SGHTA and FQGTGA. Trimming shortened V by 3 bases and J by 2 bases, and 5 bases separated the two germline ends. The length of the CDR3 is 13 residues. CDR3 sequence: CASSFETYNEQFF. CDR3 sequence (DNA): TGTGCCAGCAGCTTCGAGACCTACAATGAGCAGTTCTTC.

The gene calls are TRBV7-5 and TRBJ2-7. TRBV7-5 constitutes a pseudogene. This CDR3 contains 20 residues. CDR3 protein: CARSLAGGVSTTTSSYEQYF. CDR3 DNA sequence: TGTGCCAGAAGCTTAGCGGGTGGGGTATCCACGACAACGAGCTCCTACGAGCAGTACTTC.

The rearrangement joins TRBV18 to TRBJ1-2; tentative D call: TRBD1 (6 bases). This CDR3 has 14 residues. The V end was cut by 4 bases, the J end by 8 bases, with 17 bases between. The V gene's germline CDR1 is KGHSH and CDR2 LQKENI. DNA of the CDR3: TGTGCCAGCTCACTCGTTCAGGGGACGGGCGGCTACACCTTC. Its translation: CASSLVQGTGGYTF. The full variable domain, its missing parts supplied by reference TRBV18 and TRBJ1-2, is NAGVMQNPRHLVRRRGQEARLRCSPMKGHSHVYWYRQLPEEGLKFMVYLQKENIIDESGMPKERFSAEFPKEGPSILRIQQVVRGDSAAYFCASSLVQGTGGYTFGSGTRLTVV.